This TCR beta chain is from a study of control samples from healthy donors and cancer patients. This CDR3 comprises 14 residues. Germline-derived CDR1 and CDR2 are GTSNPN and SVGIG (reference sequence). V lost 3 bases and J 4 bases, leaving 15 bases between the germline ends. Assay: immunoSEQ multiplex PCR; the TCRdb copy retains only in-frame clones and omits some. The repertoire holds fewer than 85,000 clones, with around 91% as singletons. Source material: blood. The chain is built from TRBV30 and TRBJ1-1; maybe TRBD1 (5 bases). This receptor was identified in a man aged 25 to 40 in good health. In DNA form, the CDR3 reads TGTGCCTGGAGACGGGACTTCGGGGGCACTGAAGCTTTCTTT. As protein: CAWRRDFGGTEAFF.